A single sample gave rise to the 13 T cell receptor beta chains below, sequenced in a study of control samples from healthy donors and cancer patients. Measured with immunoSEQ multiplex PCR; TCRdb has only the in-frame clones, and not every one. This sample has about 150,000 clones, with roughly 90% found just once. The sample taken for sequencing was blood. The receptors originated from a man younger than 45 in good health.

V and J are TRBV7-9 and TRBJ2-2, with 11 bases aligning to TRBD2. From germline, CDR1 is SEHNR and CDR2 FQNEAQ (reference sequence). V gave up 5 bases and J gave up 4 bases; unmatched junction bases: 9. The CDR3 runs 17 residues. As DNA, the CDR3 is TGTGCCAGCAGCCACTCTTCCGGGACTAGCGGCACCGGGGAGCTGTTTTTT. Translating gives CASSHSSGTSGTGELFF.

The gene calls are TRBV12-3 or TRBV12-4 and TRBJ2-7; D perhaps matches TRBD1 (5 bases). The CDR3 length is 13 residues. Trimming cost V 1 base and J 7 bases, with 11 bases left between them. CDR3: CASSLGSGREQYF. CDR3 sequence (DNA): TGTGCCAGCAGTTTAGGGTCAGGGCGAGAGCAGTACTTC.

This clone was counted ten times or more. The J gene is TRBJ2-5, the V gene TRBV7-9; D is ambiguous. V lost 4 bases and J 0 bases, leaving 9 bases between the germline ends. CDR3 size: 14 residues. The germline V gene has CDR1 SEHNR and CDR2 FQNEAQ (reference sequence). CDR3 sequence (DNA): TGTGCCAGCAGCTCCAGTAGGGACCAAGAGACCCAGTACTTC. Translated, it gives CASSSSRDQETQYF.

The chain has TRBV27 and TRBJ2-1, with no clear D. CDR1 MNHEY and CDR2 SMNVEV come from the germline V gene (reference sequence). Deletions cut 7 bases from V and 7 bases from J, with 20 bases between. The CDR3 totals 15 residues. DNA for the CDR3: TGTGCCAGCACCCCCCTCCCCCCGGGTGCGAATGAGCAGTTCTTC. Its protein is CASTPLPPGANEQFF.

In this sample, this clone turned up once. The CDR3 DNA is TGTGCCAGCAGTCGACAGGGTACCTACGAGCAGTACTTC. Amino acids: CASSRQGTYEQYF. The genes are TRBV25-1 and TRBJ2-7, with 7 bases lining up with TRBD1. CDR3 length: 13 residues. Germline V CDR1 and CDR2: MGHDK, SYGVNS. Trimming removed 5 bases from V and 2 bases from J; junction bases left unmatched: 3.

This chain connects TRBV28 to TRBJ2-3, with 7 bases lining up with TRBD2. J was trimmed by 3 bases and V by 8 bases; bases with no gene match: 2. The CDR3 loop spans 12 amino acids. Germline loops: CDR1 MDHEN, CDR2 SYDVKM. CDR3 region: CASGGGTDTQYF. CDR3 coding DNA: TGTGCCAGCGGCGGGGGAACAGATACGCAGTATTTT.

The rearrangement links TRBV2 to TRBJ2-6, with no clear D. Trimming stripped 5 bases from V and 0 bases from J, with 8 bases between. CDR1 is SNHLY, CDR2 FYNNEI, per germline. The CDR3 contains 15 residues. DNA for the CDR3: TGTGCCAGCAGTCCACAACTCTCTGGGGCCAACGTCCTGACTTTC. Its translation: CASSPQLSGANVLTF.

This chain joins TRBV5-5 and TRBJ2-5; TRBD1 is a possible D gene (5 bases). V was trimmed by 1 base and J by 5 bases, leaving 9 bases between them. The CDR3 extends over 13 amino acids. Per the germline V gene, CDR1 is SGHKS and CDR2 is YYEKEE (reference sequence). In nucleotides, the CDR3 is TGTGCCAGCAGCTTGCAGGGTTCGGAGACCCAGTACTTC. It translates to CASSLQGSETQYF.

The rearrangement uses TRBV25-1 and TRBJ2-3; D uncertain. The CDR3 extends over 15 amino acids. Per germline, CDR1 MGHDK and CDR2 SYGVNS. V lost 0 bases to trimming and J lost 0 bases, with 7 bases between them. This chain's CDR3 is CASSEYPGSTDTQYF. The DNA of the CDR3 is TGTGCCAGCAGTGAATATCCAGGCAGCACAGATACGCAGTATTTT.

The chain employs TRBV7-9 and TRBJ2-7; TRBD2 agrees at 8 bases. Looked up from germline, CDR1 is SEHNR and CDR2 is FQNEAQ (reference sequence). Germline trimming cut 6 bases from V and 1 base from J; bases unmatched to any gene: 8. The CDR3 contains 15 residues. In DNA form, the CDR3 reads TGTGCCAGCAGGTTCAGCGGGAGAGGTTCCTACGAGCAGTACTTC. Translated, it gives CASRFSGRGSYEQYF.

The gene calls are TRBV24-1 and TRBJ2-1, with 7 bases lining up with TRBD1. Trimming cost V 3 bases and J 8 bases; bases outside gene matches: 6. Germline CDR1 reads KGHDR; CDR2 reads SFDVKD. This CDR3 has 14 amino acids. As DNA, the CDR3 is TGTGCCACCAGTGATCCGCAGGGGGAGTATGAGCAGTTCTTC. This translates into CATSDPQGEYEQFF.

This chain connects TRBV4-1 to TRBJ2-7, with 11 bases fitting TRBD2. The junction had 10 bases not matched to a gene; V was cut back by 4 bases and J by 5 bases. This CDR3 has 16 amino acids. In germline, CDR1 is MGHRA, CDR2 YSYEKL. The DNA of the CDR3 is TGCGCCAGCAGCCGATTAACTAGCGGGAGATTCAACGAGCAGTACTTC. It specifies CASSRLTSGRFNEQYF.

The chain employs TRBV7-9 and TRBJ1-2; D may be TRBD1 (5 bases). Germline lookup yields CDR1 SEHNR and CDR2 FQNEAQ (reference sequence). The CDR3 has 12 amino acids. V shed 2 bases and J shed 5 bases, with 6 bases lying between them. The CDR3 sequence: CASSLRGYGYTF. CDR3 nucleotides: TGTGCCAGCAGCTTAAGGGGTTATGGCTACACCTTC.